A selection of T cell receptor beta chains follows, all from one sample in a study of siplizumab effects on memory and regulatory T cells. Sequencing used immunoSEQ multiplex PCR; TCRdb keeps in-frame clones, though not all of them. The sample includes approximately 91,000 clones, over 90% of them seen just once. Sequencing used CD8+ T cells sorted from blood. The source of these receptors is a human donor in good health. Both conserved end residues are part of each CDR3. Fields, in order: clone size, J gene, D gene, CDR3 length, V gene, CDR3 DNA, CDR3 protein. D genes are given only for firm matches. For some rows the clone size is stated as once, few or many, or as a class when expanded; others skip it.

size: once
J: TRBJ2-1
D: TRBD2
length: 16
V: TRBV7-9
DNA: TGTGCCAGCAGCTTGGAACTAGCGGGAGTTTGGAATGAGCAGTTCTTC
CDR3: CASSLELAGVWNEQFF

size: .
J: TRBJ2-7
D: .
length: 14
V: TRBV28
DNA: TGTGCCAGCAGTTTATGGACAGAGAGCTACGAGCAGTACTTC
CDR3: CASSLWTESYEQYF

size: .
J: TRBJ1-4
D: .
length: 13
V: TRBV27
DNA: TGTGCCAGCAGTTTAGTTACTAATGAAAAACTGTTTTTT
CDR3: CASSLVTNEKLFF

size: .
J: TRBJ2-1
D: .
length: 14
V: TRBV19
DNA: TGTGCCAGTAGCCTAGGGGCCGGGGGCAATGAGCAGTTCTTC
CDR3: CASSLGAGGNEQFF

size: once
J: TRBJ1-3
D: .
length: 14
V: TRBV7-6
DNA: TGTGCCAGCAGTCCCTCGGGCGACGGAAACACCATATATTTT
CDR3: CASSPSGDGNTIYF

size: .
J: TRBJ2-7
D: .
length: 14
V: TRBV19
DNA: TGTGCCAGTAGTGAGGGGACGGGCCCCTACGAGCAGTACTTC
CDR3: CASSEGTGPYEQYF

size: .
J: TRBJ1-2
D: .
length: 14
V: TRBV29-1
DNA: TGCAGCGTTAAGGAGGGTACAACTTCCTATGGCTACACCTTC
CDR3: CSVKEGTTSYGYTF

size: once
J: TRBJ2-1
D: .
length: 16
V: TRBV5-5
DNA: TGTGCCAGCAGCTCGGCCCGGGACACTTTATACAATGAGCAGTTCTTC
CDR3: CASSSARDTLYNEQFF

size: .
J: TRBJ2-7
D: .
length: 15
V: TRBV2
DNA: TGTGCCAGCAGTGAATGGGACGGGCTCCTCTACGAGCAGTACTTC
CDR3: CASSEWDGLLYEQYF

size: .
J: TRBJ2-7
D: .
length: 18
V: TRBV27
DNA: TGTGCCAGCAGTCCGAGCTGGGGAGAAAGTTATAGCTCCTACGAGCAGTACTTC
CDR3: CASSPSWGESYSSYEQYF

size: .
J: TRBJ2-3
D: TRBD2
length: 13
V: TRBV2
DNA: TGTGCCAGACTAGCGGGAGGACCAGATACGCAGTATTTT
CDR3: CARLAGGPDTQYF

size: .
J: TRBJ2-7
D: TRBD2
length: 14
V: TRBV7-8
DNA: TGTGCCAGCAGCACGCGGACTAGCCCCAACGAGCAGTACTTC
CDR3: CASSTRTSPNEQYF

size: once
J: TRBJ1-2
D: TRBD1
length: 16
V: TRBV9
DNA: TGTGCCAGCAGCCCCGTGCCCACAGGGGGAGGCTATGGCTACACCTTC
CDR3: CASSPVPTGGGYGYTF

size: .
J: TRBJ2-7
D: .
length: 14
V: TRBV30
DNA: TGTGCCTGGAGTGATCCGACAGAGGCCTACGAGCAGTACTTC
CDR3: CAWSDPTEAYEQYF